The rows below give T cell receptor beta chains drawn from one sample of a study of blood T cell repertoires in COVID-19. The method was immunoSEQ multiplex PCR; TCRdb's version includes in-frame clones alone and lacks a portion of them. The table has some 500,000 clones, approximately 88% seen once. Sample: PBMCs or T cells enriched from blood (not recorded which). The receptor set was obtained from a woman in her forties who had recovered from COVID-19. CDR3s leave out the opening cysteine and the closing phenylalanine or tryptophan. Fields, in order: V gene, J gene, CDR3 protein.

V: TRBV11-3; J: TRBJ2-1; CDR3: ASSLVGSGRVRNEQF
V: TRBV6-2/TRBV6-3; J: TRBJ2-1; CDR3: ASGLDAGVYYNEQF
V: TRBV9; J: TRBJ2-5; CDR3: ASSGRGQETQY
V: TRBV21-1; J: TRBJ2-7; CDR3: ASSNMFGTPDYEQY
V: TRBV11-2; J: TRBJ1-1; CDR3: ASSFSNTEAF
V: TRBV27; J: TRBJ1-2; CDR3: ASSLTGGAYYGYT
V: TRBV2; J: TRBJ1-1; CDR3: ASSEGALGAF
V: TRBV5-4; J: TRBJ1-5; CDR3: ASSPGGENQPQH
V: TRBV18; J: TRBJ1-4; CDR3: ASSQRGQNEKLF
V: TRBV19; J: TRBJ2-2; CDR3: ASSRDRVTTGELF